Sequencing of this T cell receptor beta chain was carried out in a study of cytomegalovirus exposure and HLA in healthy donors. PCR involved 60 Vbeta and 13 Jbeta primers. Measured with immunoSEQ multiplex PCR; TCRdb has only the in-frame clones, and not every one. Altogether 150,000 to 200,000 clones are present, about 80% being singletons, with the ten largest covering about 0.7%. This clone has just a few counts. V was shortened by 5 bases and J by 0 bases, with 14 bases between the two germline ends. The CDR3 contains 16 residues. Germline lookup yields CDR1 SGHAT and CDR2 FQNNGV. This clonotype was obtained from a boy younger than 18 in good health and CMV-seronegative. The chain combines TRBV11-2 with TRBJ1-3; D not certain. Source material: PBMCs. As DNA, the CDR3 is TGTGCCAGCAGCCGCACCGGGAGGGCCTCTGGAAACACCATATATTTT. This encodes CASSRTGRASGNTIYF.